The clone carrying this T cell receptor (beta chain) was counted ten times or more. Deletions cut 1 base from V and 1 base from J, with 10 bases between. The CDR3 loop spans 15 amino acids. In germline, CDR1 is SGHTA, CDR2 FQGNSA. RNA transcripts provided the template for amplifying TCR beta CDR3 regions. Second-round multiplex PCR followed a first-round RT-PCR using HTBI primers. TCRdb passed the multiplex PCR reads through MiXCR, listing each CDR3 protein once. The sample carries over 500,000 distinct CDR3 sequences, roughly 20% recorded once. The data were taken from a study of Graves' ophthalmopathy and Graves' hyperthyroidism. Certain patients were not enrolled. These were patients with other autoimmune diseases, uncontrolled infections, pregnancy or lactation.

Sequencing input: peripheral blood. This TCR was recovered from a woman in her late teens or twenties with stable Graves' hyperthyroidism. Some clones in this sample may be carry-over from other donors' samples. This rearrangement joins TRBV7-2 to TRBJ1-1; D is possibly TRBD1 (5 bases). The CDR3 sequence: CASSLVWGRNTEAFF. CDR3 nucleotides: TGTGCCAGCAGCTTAGTTTGGGGGAGGAACACTGAAGCTTTCTTT.